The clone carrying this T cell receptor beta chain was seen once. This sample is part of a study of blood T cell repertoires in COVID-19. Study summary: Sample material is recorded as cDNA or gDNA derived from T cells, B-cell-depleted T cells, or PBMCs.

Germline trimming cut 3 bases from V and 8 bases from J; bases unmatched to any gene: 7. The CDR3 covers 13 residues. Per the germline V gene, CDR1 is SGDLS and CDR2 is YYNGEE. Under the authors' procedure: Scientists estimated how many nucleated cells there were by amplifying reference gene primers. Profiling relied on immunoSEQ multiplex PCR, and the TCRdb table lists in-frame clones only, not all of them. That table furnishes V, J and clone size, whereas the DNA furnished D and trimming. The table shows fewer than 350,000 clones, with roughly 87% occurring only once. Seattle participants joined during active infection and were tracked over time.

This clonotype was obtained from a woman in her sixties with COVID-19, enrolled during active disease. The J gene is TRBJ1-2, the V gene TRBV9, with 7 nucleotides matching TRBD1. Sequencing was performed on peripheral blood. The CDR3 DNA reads TGTGCCAGCAGCGCGGTGGACAGGACCGGCTACACCTTC. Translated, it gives CASSAVDRTGYTF.